The 15 T cell receptor beta chains below come from one sample, sequenced in a study of cytomegalovirus exposure and HLA in healthy donors. Amplification used 60 Vbeta primers and 13 Jbeta primers. Sequencing was performed with immunoSEQ multiplex PCR; in TCRdb, only in-frame clones are kept and a portion is missing. The sample includes approximately 120,000 clones, under 80% of them seen just once. What was sequenced was PBMCs. These receptors were obtained from an older woman in good health and CMV-seropositive.

The chain carries TRBV7-9 and TRBJ1-1; D gene uncertain. Germline loops: CDR1 SEHNR, CDR2 FQNEAQ (reference sequence). The V gene lost 3 bases and the J gene lost 4 bases, with 15 bases spanning the gap. This CDR3 has 15 residues. CDR3 coding DNA: TGTGCCAGCAGCTTTTCCGGGGTAAGAGGCACTGAAGCTTTCTTT. Its translation is CASSFSGVRGTEAFF.

This sequence joins TRBV5-1 and TRBJ1-2, with 7 bases lining up with TRBD1. The CDR3 length is 14 residues. The germline V gene encodes CDR1 SGHRS and CDR2 YFSETQ. Losses at the gene ends were 5 bases for V and 0 bases for J; bases not matched to a gene: 4. The CDR3 protein is CASSSQGANYGYTF. Here the CDR3 DNA reads TGCGCCAGCAGTTCCCAGGGGGCTAACTATGGCTACACCTTC.

The chain uses TRBV7-9 and TRBJ2-6, with TRBD1 matching 11 bases. The germline V gene encodes CDR1 SEHNR and CDR2 FQNEAQ (reference sequence). V was pared by 3 bases and J by 4 bases, with 5 bases of the junction left unmatched. This CDR3 region has 17 residues. CDR3 in amino acids: CASSLGQGVRGANVLTF. The CDR3 nucleotides read TGTGCCAGCAGCTTGGGACAGGGGGTTCGGGGGGCCAACGTCCTGACTTTC.

The genes are TRBV7-2 and TRBJ1-4; the D gene is possibly TRBD1 (5 bases). The V gene lost 2 bases and the J gene lost 3 bases, with 10 bases spanning the gap. The CDR3 is made up of 15 amino acids. CDR1 and CDR2 from the germline V gene are SGHTA and FQGNSA. CDR3 DNA: TGTGCCAGCAGCTTAAGCCAGGGATCTAATGAAAAACTGTTTTTT. Residues: CASSLSQGSNEKLFF.

This sequence joins TRBV2 and TRBJ1-2; tentative D call: TRBD1 (5 bases). Germline-derived CDR1 and CDR2 are SNHLY and FYNNEI. The germline V and J ends were trimmed by 6 bases and 1 base, with 15 bases remaining between them. The CDR3 has 15 amino acids. CDR3 bases: TGTGCCAGCAGCCACGGGGCGGGATATAACTATGGCTACACCTTC. The encoded protein is CASSHGAGYNYGYTF.

This chain joins TRBV5-4 and TRBJ2-5; 14 bases align to TRBD2. J lost 1 base, V lost 4 bases, and 3 bases had no gene match. This CDR3 region has 16 residues. The germline V gene has CDR1 SGHNT and CDR2 YYREEE (reference sequence). The CDR3 spells CASSPGLAGVQETQYF. DNA for the CDR3: TGTGCCAGCAGCCCGGGACTAGCGGGGGTCCAAGAGACCCAGTACTTC.

The rearrangement joins TRBV4-1 to TRBJ2-1; D is perhaps TRBD2 (6 bases). CDR1 is MGHRA and CDR2 is YSYEKL in the germline V gene. This CDR3 is built from 16 residues. With 0 bases removed from V and 1 base from J, the gap between germline ends came to 10 bases. This CDR3 is CASSQEPGVSYNEQFF. CDR3 DNA sequence: TGCGCCAGCAGCCAAGAACCGGGAGTTTCCTACAATGAGCAGTTCTTC.

This clone has only one observation. CDR3 residues: CASSETSGGASQDTQYF. The DNA of the CDR3 is TGTGCCAGCAGTGAGACTAGCGGGGGGGCCAGTCAAGATACGCAGTATTTT. The rearrangement joins TRBV2 to TRBJ2-3, with 14 bases that match TRBD2. Trimming at V came to 3 bases and at J to 5 bases, leaving 7 bases not matched to a gene. Germline assignment: CDR1 SNHLY and CDR2 FYNNEI. The CDR3 covers 17 residues.

In its sample, this clone was seen once. The chain carries TRBV7-9 and TRBJ1-1, with D possibly TRBD1 on 5 matching bases. Germline CDR1 SEHNR, CDR2 FQNEAQ (reference sequence). There are 14 residues in the CDR3. Between the trimmed V and J ends, which lost 1 base and 5 bases, there was a span of 11 bases. This chain's CDR3 is CASSLGRGLTEAFF. The DNA for the CDR3 is TGTGCCAGCAGCTTAGGGCGGGGACTAACTGAAGCTTTCTTT.

Here the CDR3 DNA reads TGCGCCAGCAGCCCACACCGACAGGGTGCCTCCTACGAGCAGTACTTC. It yields the protein CASSPHRQGASYEQYF. The genes are TRBV5-1 and TRBJ2-7, with 7 bases matching TRBD1. Looked up from germline, CDR1 is SGHRS and CDR2 is YFSETQ. The CDR3 covers 16 residues. The ends lost 4 bases at V and 0 bases at J; junction bases unmatched: 10. Full variable domain (remainder filled in from reference TRBV5-1 and TRBJ2-7): KAGVTQTPRYLIKTRGQQVTLSCSPISGHRSVSWYQQTPGQGLQFLFEYFSETQRNKGNFPGRFSGRQFSNSRSEMNVSTLELGDSALYLCASSPHRQGASYEQYFGPGTRLTVT.

The CDR3 DNA reads TGCGCCAGCAGCCTCAAGGTAGCAGGGGGCCTGGACACCGGGGAGCTGTTTTTT. Protein sequence: CASSLKVAGGLDTGELFF. The chain uses TRBV4-3 and TRBJ2-2, with TRBD1 matching over 8 bases. This CDR3 is built from 18 residues. Germline CDR1 and CDR2: LGHNA and YSLEER. The junction had 13 bases not matched to a gene; V was cut back by 4 bases and J by 3 bases.

This chain uses TRBV7-3 with TRBJ2-2; 9 bases match TRBD2. From germline, CDR1 is SGHTA and CDR2 FQGTGA. The CDR3 is 18 amino acids. Unmatched junction bases numbered 10, after V lost 0 bases and J lost 5 bases. The CDR3 bases are TGTGCCAGCAGCTTAACAGCGGGAGGAGGGGGCGCAACCGGGGAGCTGTTTTTT. Translated, it gives CASSLTAGGGGATGELFF.

This chain's CDR3 is CASSIRTGSTEAFF. In DNA, the CDR3 is TGTGCCAGCAGCATTCGGACAGGGAGCACTGAAGCTTTCTTT. The chain employs TRBV7-2 and TRBJ1-1; 8 bases fit TRBD1. The CDR3 has 14 amino acids. After removal of 5 bases from V and 4 bases from J, the junction contained 6 bases not matched to a gene. Germline V lookup: CDR1 SGHTA, CDR2 FQGNSA.

The V and J genes are TRBV7-2 and TRBJ1-2, with TRBD1 matching 8 bases. V lost 4 bases, J lost 5 bases, and 6 bases stayed unmatched. This CDR3 is built from 14 residues. In germline, CDR1 is SGHTA, CDR2 FQGNSA. Here the CDR3 reads CASSSRQGSYGYTF. The DNA for the CDR3 is TGTGCCAGCAGCTCCCGACAGGGGAGTTATGGCTACACCTTC.

The chain uses TRBV7-9 and TRBJ2-7; 11 positions agree with TRBD1. The CDR3 is made up of 15 amino acids. V trimming: 3 bases; J trimming: 2 bases; junction bases outside the gene matches: 3. In germline, CDR1 is SEHNR, CDR2 FQNEAQ (reference sequence). Here the CDR3 DNA reads TGTGCCAGCAGCTTGGGACAGGGGGAAACCTACGAGCAGTACTTC. This gives the protein CASSLGQGETYEQYF.